These 18 T cell receptor beta chains were sequenced from one sample in a study of T cell responses to AZD1222 COVID-19 vaccine. Clones were sequenced by immunoSEQ multiplex PCR, and TCRdb holds only the in-frame ones, with some missing. The data hold about 79,000 clones, with around 84% observed a single time. The sequencing used peripheral blood, collected on day 0 of AZD1222 vaccination. These receptor sequences come from an adult in good health.

The V gene is TRBV6-5, the J gene TRBJ2-7; 7 nucleotides agree with TRBD1. V gave up 8 bases and J gave up 0 bases; unmatched junction bases: 4. The germline CDR1 and CDR2 sequences are MNHEY and SVGAGI. The CDR3 totals 13 residues. DNA of the CDR3: TGTGCCAGCTCGGCAGGGGGCTCCTACGAGCAGTACTTC. Its translation is CASSAGGSYEQYF.

The V and J genes are TRBV6-5 and TRBJ2-1, with 15 nucleotides matching TRBD2. The CDR3 has 15 amino acids. The V gene's germline CDR1 is MNHEY and CDR2 SVGAGI. Losses at the gene ends were 7 bases for V and 7 bases for J; bases not matched to a gene: 5. The CDR3 coding sequence is TGTGCCAGCAAGGCGGGACTAGCGGGAGGAAATGAGCAGTTCTTC. Amino acids: CASKAGLAGGNEQFF.

The chain couples TRBV2 to TRBJ1-6; 8 bases agree with TRBD1. The CDR3 is 16 amino acids. Germline values: CDR1 SNHLY, CDR2 FYNNEI. V gave up 5 bases and J gave up 7 bases; unmatched junction bases: 10. Written as DNA, the CDR3 is TGTGCCAGCAGTACCACTTGGGACAGGAGGAATTCACCCCTCCACTTT. Amino acid sequence: CASSTTWDRRNSPLHF.

This chain joins TRBV4-1 and TRBJ2-7; a weak D match, TRBD2 (7 bases). V lost 1 base and J 5 bases, leaving 12 bases between the germline ends. From germline, CDR1 is MGHRA and CDR2 YSYEKL. This CDR3 contains 14 residues. In DNA, the CDR3 is TGCGCCAGCAGCCAAGCTGGCGGGGGCCACGAGCAGTACTTC. This translates into CASSQAGGGHEQYF.

This chain connects TRBV25-1 to TRBJ2-7; tentatively, D is TRBD1 or TRBD2 (5 bases each). Trimming removed 3 bases from V and 3 bases from J, with 9 bases in between. CDR1 is MGHDK, CDR2 SYGVNS, per germline. CDR3 length: 13 amino acids. The CDR3: CASSDPGRYEQYF. CDR3 DNA sequence: TGTGCCAGCAGTGATCCGGGGCGCTACGAGCAGTACTTC.

J is TRBJ2-7 and V is TRBV7-9; D is possibly TRBD1 (6 bases). The CDR3 runs to 16 residues. Trimming stripped 2 bases from V and 3 bases from J, with 17 bases between. Germline CDR1 reads SEHNR; CDR2 reads FQNEAQ (reference sequence). The CDR3 protein is CASSLSNRVANYEQYF. The CDR3 DNA reads as TGTGCCAGCAGCTTATCCAACAGGGTAGCGAACTACGAGCAGTACTTC.

The rearrangement uses TRBV5-1 and TRBJ2-7; D is undetermined. The CDR3 covers 11 residues. Trimming shortened V by 2 bases and J by 3 bases, and 3 bases separated the two germline ends. The germline V gene has CDR1 SGHRS and CDR2 YFSETQ. The CDR3 protein is CASSLNYEQYF. DNA of the CDR3: TGCGCCAGCAGCTTAAACTACGAGCAGTACTTC.

In its sample, this clone was seen once. V and J are TRBV2 and TRBJ2-1; 12 bases agree with TRBD2. CDR3 length: 15 residues. The J segment lost 8 bases and the V segment lost 6 bases, leaving 8 bases of the junction unmatched. Germline V lookup: CDR1 SNHLY, CDR2 FYNNEI. CDR3: CASSLTSGSKDEQFF. The DNA of the CDR3 is TGTGCCAGCAGCCTGACTAGCGGGAGTAAGGATGAGCAGTTCTTC.

The chain uses TRBV5-6 and TRBJ2-5, with D unresolved. The germline gives CDR1 SGHDT, CDR2 YYEEEE. The CDR3 consists of 14 residues. V lost 6 bases to trimming and J lost 2 bases, with 14 bases between them. CDR3 nucleotide sequence: TGTGCCAGCAAATCATATTGGAAGCAAGAGACCCAGTACTTC. This encodes CASKSYWKQETQYF.

The chain uses TRBV5-1 and TRBJ1-3; the match to TRBD1 covers 10 bases. This CDR3 has 15 amino acids. The V gene's germline CDR1 is SGHRS and CDR2 YFSETQ. V gave up 4 bases and J gave up 7 bases; unmatched junction bases: 8. The CDR3 DNA follows: TGCGCCAGCAGCGTAGGACAGGGACAGGGGAACACCATATATTTT. This gives the protein CASSVGQGQGNTIYF.

CDR3 region: CASSGLVHTDTQYF. CDR3 in DNA: TGTGCCAGCAGCGGACTAGTCCACACAGATACGCAGTATTTT. The chain joins TRBV7-2 to TRBJ2-3, with 7 bases fitting TRBD2. Germline-derived CDR1 and CDR2 are SGHTA and FQGNSA. V shed 5 bases and J 2 bases; nucleotides not matched to a gene: 4. The CDR3 sequence is 14 residues long.

This clone was picked up a small number of times. This sequence joins TRBV7-8 and TRBJ1-2; tentative D call: TRBD1 (5 bases). This CDR3 has 11 amino acids. From germline, CDR1 is SGHVS and CDR2 FQNEAQ. V was trimmed by 5 bases and J by 8 bases, leaving 9 bases between them. The CDR3: CASSAGRGYTF. For the CDR3, the DNA is TGTGCCAGCAGCGCGGGACGAGGCTACACCTTC.

The chain links TRBV9 to TRBJ1-2, with a tentative D call TRBD1 (6 bases). V lost 3 bases and J 2 bases, leaving 11 bases between the germline ends. CDR1 is SGDLS, CDR2 YYNGEE, per germline. CDR3 length: 14 amino acids. The CDR3, as DNA: TGTGCCAGCAGCGCAATGACAGGCAACTATGGCTACACCTTC. This encodes CASSAMTGNYGYTF.

This clone occurred a few times. The rearrangement uses TRBV19 and TRBJ1-6; D is unresolved. Germline values: CDR1 LNHDA, CDR2 SQIVND (reference sequence). CDR3 length: 14 residues. V was shortened by 7 bases and J by 8 bases, with 15 bases between the two germline ends. CDR3 nucleotides: TGTGCCAGTAATCCGTCCACGGGTGATTCACCCCTCCACTTT. Encoded protein: CASNPSTGDSPLHF.

The chain has TRBV14 and TRBJ2-7, with D hard to call. The CDR3 length is 15 residues. Germline-derived CDR1 and CDR2 are SGHDN and FVKESK. The V end was cut by 0 bases, the J end by 4 bases, with 13 bases between. This chain's CDR3 is CASSQDRLVQYEQYF. The CDR3 bases are TGTGCCAGCAGCCAAGATAGGCTAGTACAATACGAGCAGTACTTC.

This clone was detected only once. The rearrangement joins TRBV7-9 to TRBJ2-1, with a weak D call TRBD2 (6 bases). V was trimmed by 5 bases and J by 5 bases, leaving 16 bases between them. This CDR3 region has 15 residues. Germline CDR1 and CDR2: SEHNR and FQNEAQ (reference sequence). CDR3 loop: CASSPTGGANNEQFF. CDR3 in DNA: TGTGCCAGCAGCCCCACTGGCGGGGCCAACAATGAGCAGTTCTTC. Using reference TRBV7-9 and TRBJ2-1 for the parts outside the CDR3, the full variable domain is DTGVSQNPRHKITKRGQNVTFRCDPISEHNRLYWYRQTLGQGPEFLTYFQNEAQLEKSRLLSDRFSAERPKGSFSTLEIQRTEQGDSAMYLCASSPTGGANNEQFFGPGTRLTVL.

The chain links TRBV15 to TRBJ2-3, with D possibly being TRBD2 (6 bases). V lost 0 bases to trimming and J lost 4 bases, with 14 bases between them. The germline V gene encodes CDR1 LNHNV and CDR2 YYDKDF (reference sequence). The length of the CDR3 is 16 residues. CDR3 sequence (DNA): TGTGCCACCAGCAGAGAGGGTCCGGGAGCGGCAGATACGCAGTATTTT. The encoded protein is CATSREGPGAADTQYF.

V and J are TRBV6-5 and TRBJ1-6; the match to TRBD1 covers 9 bases. Germline CDR1 is MNHEY and CDR2 is SVGAGI. With 5 bases clipped from V and 7 bases from J, the junction kept 6 bases outside the gene matches. The CDR3 extends over 15 amino acids. CDR3 sequence: CASSQWTGVNSPLHF. CDR3 DNA: TGTGCCAGCAGTCAGTGGACAGGGGTGAATTCACCCCTCCACTTT.